Listed below are T cell receptor beta chains from one sample, sequenced in a study of blood T cell repertoires in COVID-19. The data were produced by immunoSEQ multiplex PCR, yet TCRdb's version contains in-frame clones alone and is incomplete. The sample has some 300,000 clones, 90% seen once; the top ten hold about 1%. Sequencing input: peripheral blood. The receptors were gathered from a woman in her thirties or forties with COVID-19, enrolled during active disease. Both conserved end residues are part of each CDR3. D genes are given only for firm matches. A clone size is listed for some rows: how often the clone was seen (once, few, many), or a class if it is expanded.

cdr3_nt: TGTGCCAGCAGCCAAGATGGGGGACTAGCGGCTCAAAGCTCCTACAATGAGCAGTTCTTC
cdr3_aa: CASSQDGGLAAQSSYNEQFF
v_call: TRBV4-2
d_call: TRBD2
j_call: TRBJ2-1
clone_size: .

cdr3_nt: TGTGCCTGGAGTGTTCCCCAGTGGGGGCACGAGCAGTACTTC
cdr3_aa: CAWSVPQWGHEQYF
v_call: TRBV30
d_call: .
j_call: TRBJ2-7
clone_size: .

cdr3_nt: TGTGCCAGCAGCCAAGGTGGGGAGACCCACACAGATACGCAGTATTTT
cdr3_aa: CASSQGGETHTDTQYF
v_call: TRBV3-1/TRBV3-2
d_call: .
j_call: TRBJ2-3
clone_size: once

cdr3_nt: TGTGCCACCAGCCCCGGGACAGGTGGAGCAGATACGCAGTATTTT
cdr3_aa: CATSPGTGGADTQYF
v_call: TRBV24-1
d_call: TRBD1
j_call: TRBJ2-3
clone_size: .

cdr3_nt: TGTGCCAGCAGCCCAGGGGGACCTAACTATGGCTACACCTTC
cdr3_aa: CASSPGGPNYGYTF
v_call: TRBV11-2
d_call: TRBD1
j_call: TRBJ1-2
clone_size: .

cdr3_nt: TGTGCCAGCAGCCCCCCGGACAGGGGTGGTCGCAATCAGCCCCAGCATTTT
cdr3_aa: CASSPPDRGGRNQPQHF
v_call: TRBV11-3
d_call: TRBD1
j_call: TRBJ1-5
clone_size: .

cdr3_nt: TGTGCCAGCAATGGGGCGGGAGGCTACAATGAGCAGTTCTTC
cdr3_aa: CASNGAGGYNEQFF
v_call: TRBV9
d_call: TRBD2
j_call: TRBJ2-1
clone_size: .

cdr3_nt: TGTGCCAGCAGCCCTCTACGACTAGCGGGGGCCTACAATGAGCAGTTCTTC
cdr3_aa: CASSPLRLAGAYNEQFF
v_call: TRBV16
d_call: TRBD2
j_call: TRBJ2-1
clone_size: .

cdr3_nt: TGCGCCAGCAGCCTAGGGGCAGGGGGCGCCGGAACTGAAGCTTTCTTT
cdr3_aa: CASSLGAGGAGTEAFF
v_call: TRBV4-1
d_call: TRBD1
j_call: TRBJ1-1
clone_size: .

cdr3_nt: TGTGCCAGCAGTGATTATGGGGGGGAAAAACTGTTTTTT
cdr3_aa: CASSDYGGEKLFF
v_call: TRBV25-1
d_call: .
j_call: TRBJ1-4
clone_size: .

cdr3_nt: TGTGCCAGCAGCCCCCGGACAGGACCCTTTGGCTACACCTTC
cdr3_aa: CASSPRTGPFGYTF
v_call: TRBV7-2
d_call: TRBD1
j_call: TRBJ1-2
clone_size: .

cdr3_nt: TGTGCCAGCAGTGACACCAGGGAACAGCCCCAGCATTTT
cdr3_aa: CASSDTREQPQHF
v_call: TRBV6-1
d_call: .
j_call: TRBJ1-5
clone_size: .

cdr3_nt: TGTGCCAGCAGTTGGACACCTTCCACAGATACGCAGTATTTT
cdr3_aa: CASSWTPSTDTQYF
v_call: TRBV6-5
d_call: .
j_call: TRBJ2-3
clone_size: few

cdr3_nt: TGTGCCAGCAGCCAGAGGACAGGGGGCGTTATTGATGGCTACACCTTC
cdr3_aa: CASSQRTGGVIDGYTF
v_call: TRBV6-2/TRBV6-3
d_call: TRBD1
j_call: TRBJ1-2
clone_size: .

cdr3_nt: TGTGCCAGCGGATCTAGCGGGAGAGAGACCCAGTACTTC
cdr3_aa: CASGSSGRETQYF
v_call: TRBV27
d_call: TRBD2
j_call: TRBJ2-5
clone_size: .

cdr3_nt: TGTGCCAGTAGTATTATGGCCTCGGGCACTGAAGCTTTCTTT
cdr3_aa: CASSIMASGTEAFF
v_call: TRBV19
d_call: .
j_call: TRBJ1-1
clone_size: .

cdr3_nt: TGTGCCAGCAGCGTAACACCGCTAGATTTCAATGAGCAGTTCTTC
cdr3_aa: CASSVTPLDFNEQFF
v_call: TRBV9
d_call: .
j_call: TRBJ2-1
clone_size: .

cdr3_nt: TGTGCCAGCAGCTCCCGGGACAGGGTATCGACGCAGTATTTT
cdr3_aa: CASSSRDRVSTQYF
v_call: TRBV7-2
d_call: TRBD1
j_call: TRBJ2-3
clone_size: .

cdr3_nt: TGTGCCAGCAGCTTAGAGAGGATGACAGGGACTGTTCCCTACGAGCAGTACTTC
cdr3_aa: CASSLERMTGTVPYEQYF
v_call: TRBV11-2
d_call: .
j_call: TRBJ2-7
clone_size: .

cdr3_nt: TGTGCCAGCAGCCAAGGAGTCGGGAGGAGGGAAGGTGAAAAACTGTTTTTT
cdr3_aa: CASSQGVGRREGEKLFF
v_call: TRBV3-1/TRBV3-2
d_call: .
j_call: TRBJ1-4
clone_size: .

cdr3_nt: TGTGCCACCAGTGATAATGAACGTCCCGGGACACCGCAGTTCTTC
cdr3_aa: CATSDNERPGTPQFF
v_call: TRBV24-1
d_call: .
j_call: TRBJ2-1
clone_size: .

cdr3_nt: TGTGCCAGTAGTATAGCAACTAGAGACACCGGGGAGCTGTTTTTT
cdr3_aa: CASSIATRDTGELFF
v_call: TRBV19
d_call: .
j_call: TRBJ2-2
clone_size: .

cdr3_nt: TGTGCCAGCAGCGCACAGGGGGACCCCACAGATACGCAGTATTTT
cdr3_aa: CASSAQGDPTDTQYF
v_call: TRBV9
d_call: TRBD1
j_call: TRBJ2-3
clone_size: .

cdr3_nt: TGTGCCAGCAGCCCAACAGCCAGCTCCTACAATGAGCAGTTCTTC
cdr3_aa: CASSPTASSYNEQFF
v_call: TRBV7-2
d_call: .
j_call: TRBJ2-1
clone_size: .

cdr3_nt: TGTGCCACCTCTAGACCGGAAAAACTGTTTTTT
cdr3_aa: CATSRPEKLFF
v_call: TRBV28
d_call: .
j_call: TRBJ1-4
clone_size: .

cdr3_nt: TGTGCCAGCAGCACCCGGGACAGGGGGATCTACGAGCAGTACTTC
cdr3_aa: CASSTRDRGIYEQYF
v_call: TRBV9
d_call: TRBD1
j_call: TRBJ2-7
clone_size: .

cdr3_nt: TGTGCCAGCAGCTCCCCAGGGAGGCCTGAAGCTTTCTTT
cdr3_aa: CASSSPGRPEAFF
v_call: TRBV5-4
d_call: .
j_call: TRBJ1-1
clone_size: .

cdr3_nt: TGCGCCAGCAGCGTAACTCAGGGTCCCCCAACTAATGAAAAACTGTTTTTT
cdr3_aa: CASSVTQGPPTNEKLFF
v_call: TRBV5-1
d_call: .
j_call: TRBJ1-4
clone_size: .

cdr3_nt: TGTGCCAGCAGCCGAGACGGGGAGCAGTTCTTC
cdr3_aa: CASSRDGEQFF
v_call: TRBV7-3
d_call: .
j_call: TRBJ2-1
clone_size: .

cdr3_nt: TGTGCCAGCAGCTTATTGGGGGCCTTTCGAGCTTTCTTT
cdr3_aa: CASSLLGAFRAFF
v_call: TRBV7-9
d_call: .
j_call: TRBJ1-1
clone_size: .

cdr3_nt: TGCGCCAGCAGCCAAGGGCGGGCGCAGTATTTT
cdr3_aa: CASSQGRAQYF
v_call: TRBV4-1
d_call: .
j_call: TRBJ2-3
clone_size: .

cdr3_nt: TGTGCCAGCAGCCAGGGTCAGGGGCAGTACTTC
cdr3_aa: CASSQGQGQYF
v_call: TRBV3-1/TRBV3-2
d_call: .
j_call: TRBJ2-7
clone_size: once

cdr3_nt: TGTGCCAAGACAGCTAACTATGGCTACACCTTC
cdr3_aa: CAKTANYGYTF
v_call: TRBV2
d_call: .
j_call: TRBJ1-2
clone_size: .

cdr3_nt: TGTGCCAGCAGCTTATCGGGACTAGCGGGGGGAGGGAATGAGCAGTTCTTC
cdr3_aa: CASSLSGLAGGGNEQFF
v_call: TRBV11-3
d_call: TRBD2
j_call: TRBJ2-1
clone_size: once

cdr3_nt: TGCGCCAGCAGCCCACAGGGGGAATCGGGACGTGAGCAGTTCTTC
cdr3_aa: CASSPQGESGREQFF
v_call: TRBV4-3
d_call: TRBD1
j_call: TRBJ2-1
clone_size: .

cdr3_nt: TGTGCCAGCACCTCACTAGGACGAGAGACCCAGTACTTC
cdr3_aa: CASTSLGRETQYF
v_call: TRBV12-3/TRBV12-4
d_call: .
j_call: TRBJ2-5
clone_size: once

cdr3_nt: TGTGCCAGTAGTCTCAGACAGGGAAGAGAGACCCAGTACTTC
cdr3_aa: CASSLRQGRETQYF
v_call: TRBV19
d_call: TRBD1
j_call: TRBJ2-5
clone_size: .

cdr3_nt: TGTGCCACCAGCAGAAGCGAAGAAGGCTTCTCTGGGGCCAACGTCCTGACTTTC
cdr3_aa: CATSRSEEGFSGANVLTF
v_call: TRBV15
d_call: .
j_call: TRBJ2-6
clone_size: .

cdr3_nt: TGTGCCAGCAGTTACTCCCCGGGACAGACTAATGAAAAACTGTTTTTT
cdr3_aa: CASSYSPGQTNEKLFF
v_call: TRBV27
d_call: TRBD1
j_call: TRBJ1-4
clone_size: few

cdr3_nt: TGTGCCAGCAGCTTAGCGAGGCAGGGCGGCACAGATACGCAGTATTTT
cdr3_aa: CASSLARQGGTDTQYF
v_call: TRBV7-9
d_call: .
j_call: TRBJ2-3
clone_size: .

cdr3_nt: TGCAGCGTTGCCCCAAAACCAGGTTCACCCCTCCACTTT
cdr3_aa: CSVAPKPGSPLHF
v_call: TRBV29-1
d_call: .
j_call: TRBJ1-6
clone_size: .